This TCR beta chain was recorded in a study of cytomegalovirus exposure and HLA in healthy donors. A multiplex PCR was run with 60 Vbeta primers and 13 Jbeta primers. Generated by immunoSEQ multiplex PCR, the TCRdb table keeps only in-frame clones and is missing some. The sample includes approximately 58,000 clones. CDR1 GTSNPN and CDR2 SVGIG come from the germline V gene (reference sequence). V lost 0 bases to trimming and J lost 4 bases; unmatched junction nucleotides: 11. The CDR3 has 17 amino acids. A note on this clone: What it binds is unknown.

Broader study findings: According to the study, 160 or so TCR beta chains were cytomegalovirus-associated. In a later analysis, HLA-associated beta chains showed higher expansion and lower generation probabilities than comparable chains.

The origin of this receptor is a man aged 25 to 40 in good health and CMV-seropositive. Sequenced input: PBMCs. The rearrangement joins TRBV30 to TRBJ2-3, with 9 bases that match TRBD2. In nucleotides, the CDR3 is TGTGCCTGGAGTGTACGTTTAGCGGGAGCCCGCGCAGATACGCAGTATTTT. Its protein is CAWSVRLAGARADTQYF.